This TCR beta chain was captured by sequencing in a study of blood T cells in healthy people across ages. Alongside a J-beta primer mix, a sample-barcoded 5' primer served in a second PCR lasting roughly 6 to 12 cycles. Each CDR3 protein is one row after TCRdb ran MiXCR on the 5' RACE reads. The table includes about 640,000 distinct CDR3 sequences, roughly 50% detected once. Findings and caveats of the study: It was held that the diversity estimates obtained from one million T cells were underestimates.

In the case of this clonotype: The antigen is not known.

Germline CDR1 and CDR2: SQVTM and ANQGSEA. V shed 3 bases and J shed 3 bases, with 15 bases lying between them. The CDR3 spans 14 residues. Sequencing used blood. The chain is built from TRBV29-1 and TRBJ2-7; D unclear. This clonotype originated in a man in his sixties in good health. As DNA, the CDR3 is TGCAGCGTTGAGGAGTCAGGAGTAAACTACGAGCAGTACTTC. This sequence encodes CSVEESGVNYEQYF.